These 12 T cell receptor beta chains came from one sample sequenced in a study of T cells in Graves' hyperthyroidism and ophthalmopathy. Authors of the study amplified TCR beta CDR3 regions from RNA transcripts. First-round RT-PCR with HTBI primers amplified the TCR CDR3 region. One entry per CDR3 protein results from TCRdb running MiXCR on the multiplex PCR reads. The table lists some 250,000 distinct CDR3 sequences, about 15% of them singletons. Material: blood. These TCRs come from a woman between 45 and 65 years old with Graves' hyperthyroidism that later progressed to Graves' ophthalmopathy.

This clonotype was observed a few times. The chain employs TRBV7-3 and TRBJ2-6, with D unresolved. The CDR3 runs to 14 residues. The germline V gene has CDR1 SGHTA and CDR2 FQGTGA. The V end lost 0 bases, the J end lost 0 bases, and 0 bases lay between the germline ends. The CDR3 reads CASSLTSGANVLTF. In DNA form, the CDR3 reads TGTGCCAGCAGCTTAACCTCTGGGGCCAACGTCCTGACTTTC.

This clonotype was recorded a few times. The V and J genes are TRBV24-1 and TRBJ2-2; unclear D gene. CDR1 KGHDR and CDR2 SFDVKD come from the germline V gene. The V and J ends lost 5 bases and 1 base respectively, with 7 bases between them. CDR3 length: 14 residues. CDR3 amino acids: CATSAHQNTGELFF. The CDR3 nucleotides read TGTGCCACCAGTGCCCATCAGAACACCGGGGAGCTGTTTTTT.

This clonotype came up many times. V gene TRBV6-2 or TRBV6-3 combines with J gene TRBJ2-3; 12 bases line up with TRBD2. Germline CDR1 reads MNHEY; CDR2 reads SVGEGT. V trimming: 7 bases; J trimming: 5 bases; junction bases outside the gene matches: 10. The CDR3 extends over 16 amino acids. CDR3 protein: CASTPSTSGSLDTQYF. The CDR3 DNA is TGTGCCAGCACCCCTTCGACTAGCGGGAGTTTAGATACGCAGTATTTT.

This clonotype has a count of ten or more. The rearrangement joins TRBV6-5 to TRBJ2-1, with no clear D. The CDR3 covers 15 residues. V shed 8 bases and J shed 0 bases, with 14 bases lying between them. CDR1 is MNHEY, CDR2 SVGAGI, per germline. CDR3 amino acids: CASRYSADSYNEQFF. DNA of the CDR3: TGTGCCAGCCGCTACTCCGCAGACTCCTACAATGAGCAGTTCTTC.

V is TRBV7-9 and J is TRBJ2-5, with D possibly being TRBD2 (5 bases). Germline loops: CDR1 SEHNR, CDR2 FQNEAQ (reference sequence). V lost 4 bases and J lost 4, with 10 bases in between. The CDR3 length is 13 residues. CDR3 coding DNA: TGTGCCAGCAGCTCCGCGGCGGGAGAGACCCAGTACTTC. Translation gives CASSSAAGETQYF.

CDR3 nucleotide sequence: TGCAGCGTCAAGGACGGCGAGCGGCCCCAGCATTTT. Amino acids: CSVKDGERPQHF. The V and J genes are TRBV29-1 and TRBJ1-5, with no clear D. The germline V gene encodes CDR1 SQVTM and CDR2 ANQGSEA. The V end was cut by 6 bases, the J end by 9 bases, with 15 bases between. CDR3 length: 12 amino acids.

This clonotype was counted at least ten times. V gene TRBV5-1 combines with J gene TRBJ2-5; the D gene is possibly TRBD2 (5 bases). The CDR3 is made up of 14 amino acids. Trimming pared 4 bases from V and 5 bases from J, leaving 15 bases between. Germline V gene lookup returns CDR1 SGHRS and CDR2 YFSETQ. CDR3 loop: CASSDTPAAETQYF. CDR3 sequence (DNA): TGCGCCAGCAGCGACACACCAGCGGCGGAGACCCAGTACTTC.

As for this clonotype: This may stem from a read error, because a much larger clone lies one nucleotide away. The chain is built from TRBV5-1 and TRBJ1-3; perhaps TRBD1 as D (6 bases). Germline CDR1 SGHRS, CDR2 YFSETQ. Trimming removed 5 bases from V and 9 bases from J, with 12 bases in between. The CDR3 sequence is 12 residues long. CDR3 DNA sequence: TGCGCCAGCAGTCCGGACAGAGGCACCATATATTTT. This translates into CASSPDRGTIYF.

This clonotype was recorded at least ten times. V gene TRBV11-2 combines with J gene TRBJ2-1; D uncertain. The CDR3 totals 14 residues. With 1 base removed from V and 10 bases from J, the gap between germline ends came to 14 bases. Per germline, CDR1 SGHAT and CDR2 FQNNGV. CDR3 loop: CASSLAAGTMEQFF. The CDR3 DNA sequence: TGTGCCAGCAGCTTAGCCGCAGGCACGATGGAGCAGTTCTTC. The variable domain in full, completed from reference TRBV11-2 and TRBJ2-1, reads EAGVAQSPRYKIIEKRQSVAFWCNPISGHATLYWYQQILGQGPKLLIQFQNNGVVDDSQLPKDRFSAERLKGVDSTLKIQPAKLEDSAVYLCASSLAAGTMEQFFGPGTRLTVL.

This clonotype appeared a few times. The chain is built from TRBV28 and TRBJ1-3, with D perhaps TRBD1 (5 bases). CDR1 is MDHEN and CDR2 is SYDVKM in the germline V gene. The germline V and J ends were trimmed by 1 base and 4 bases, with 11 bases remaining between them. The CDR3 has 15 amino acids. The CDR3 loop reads CASSLSVGQGNTIYF. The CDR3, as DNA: TGTGCCAGCAGTTTATCGGTGGGGCAAGGAAACACCATATATTTT.

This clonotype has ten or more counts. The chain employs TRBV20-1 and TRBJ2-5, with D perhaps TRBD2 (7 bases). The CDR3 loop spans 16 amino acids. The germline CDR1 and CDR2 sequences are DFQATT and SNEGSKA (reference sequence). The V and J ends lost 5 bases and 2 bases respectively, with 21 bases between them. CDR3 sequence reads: CSARSGDTLLQETQYF. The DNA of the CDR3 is TGCAGTGCTCGAAGCGGGGACACCTTACTACAAGAGACCCAGTACTTC.

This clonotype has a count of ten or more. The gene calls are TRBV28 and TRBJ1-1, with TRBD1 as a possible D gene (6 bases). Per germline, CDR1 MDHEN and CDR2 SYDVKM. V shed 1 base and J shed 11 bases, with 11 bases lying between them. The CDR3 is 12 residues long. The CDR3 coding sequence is TGTGCCAGCAGTTTATCGGGGGCGCGCGCTTTCTTT. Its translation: CASSLSGARAFF.